A selection of T cell receptor beta chains follows, all from one sample in a study of T cell responses to AZD1222 COVID-19 vaccine. The method was immunoSEQ multiplex PCR; TCRdb's version includes in-frame clones alone and lacks a portion of them. The sample contains about 130,000 clones, approximately 85% of which appear only once. The specimen comprised peripheral blood, sampled 28 days after the second dose of the MenACWY control vaccine. All receptors come from an adult who received the MenACWY meningococcal vaccine as a control. Each CDR3 is given with its conserved first and last residue. The order of the fields is CDR3 protein, CDR3 DNA, J gene, D gene, V gene, clone size. D genes are given only for firm matches. The size entry is marked missing in some rows and otherwise reads once, few, many or a size class.

CASSESGGDGTGELFF,TGTGCCAGCAGTGAATCGGGGGGGGATGGCACCGGGGAGCTGTTTTTT,TRBJ2-2,TRBD2,TRBV6-1,NA
CASSLAPAGELFF,TGTGCCAGCAGTCTAGCCCCGGCCGGGGAGCTGTTTTTT,TRBJ2-2,NA,TRBV6-5,NA
CASATPGTNYGYTF,TGTGCCAGTGCGACACCGGGTACGAACTATGGCTACACCTTC,TRBJ1-2,NA,TRBV3-1/TRBV3-2,NA
CASSTRRNPDTQYF,TGTGCCAGCAGCACCCGAAGAAACCCAGATACGCAGTATTTT,TRBJ2-3,NA,TRBV5-4,NA
CATTGTTNTGELFF,TGTGCCACCACCGGGACTACGAACACCGGGGAGCTGTTTTTT,TRBJ2-2,TRBD2,TRBV19,NA
CASSRHRDETQYF,TGTGCCAGCAGCCGCCACAGGGACGAGACCCAGTACTTC,TRBJ2-5,NA,TRBV11-3,NA
CASSPGHSNQPQHF,TGTGCCAGCAGTCCGGGACACTCCAATCAGCCCCAGCATTTT,TRBJ1-5,NA,TRBV6-4,NA
CASSYLGAAGEPQHF,TGTGCCAGCAGTTACTTAGGGGCCGCGGGGGAGCCCCAGCATTTT,TRBJ1-5,NA,TRBV6-2/TRBV6-3,NA
CASKTGQSSGNTIYF,TGTGCCAGCAAAACAGGACAGAGCTCTGGAAACACCATATATTTT,TRBJ1-3,NA,TRBV6-5,few
CASRSGGVNEQFF,TGTGCCAGCAGGAGCGGGGGGGTTAATGAGCAGTTCTTC,TRBJ2-1,TRBD2,TRBV12-3/TRBV12-4,once
CASSLQGTGNTIYF,TGTGCCAGCAGTTTACAGGGTACTGGAAACACCATATATTTT,TRBJ1-3,NA,TRBV6-5,NA
CASRSGTSSASGNTIYF,TGTGCCAGCAGATCCGGGACCTCATCAGCCTCTGGAAACACCATATATTTT,TRBJ1-3,NA,TRBV25-1,NA
CASNNRGFGNEQYF,TGTGCCAGCAACAACAGGGGATTCGGAAACGAGCAGTACTTC,TRBJ2-7,TRBD1,TRBV5-5,NA
CASSFGTGFGNEKLFF,TGTGCCAGTAGTTTCGGGACAGGGTTCGGAAATGAAAAACTGTTTTTT,TRBJ1-4,TRBD1,TRBV19,NA
CASSTPPRMGYTF,TGTGCCAGCAGCACGCCCCCCAGGATGGGCTACACCTTC,TRBJ1-2,NA,TRBV3-1/TRBV3-2,NA
CASSFDPGVVFF,TGTGCCAGCAGCTTTGACCCTGGGGTGGTGTTTTTT,TRBJ1-4,NA,TRBV11-3,NA
CASSWDRGNTEAFF,TGCGCCAGCAGCTGGGACAGGGGGAACACTGAAGCTTTCTTT,TRBJ1-1,TRBD1,TRBV5-1,NA
CAWSKGANYGYTF,TGTGCCTGGAGTAAGGGAGCTAACTATGGCTACACCTTC,TRBJ1-2,NA,TRBV30,NA
CASSRDSYSYNEQFF,TGTGCCAGCAGCCGGGACTCTTACTCCTACAATGAGCAGTTCTTC,TRBJ2-1,NA,TRBV4-2,NA
CASSGQGGVGKTQYF,TGTGCCAGCAGTGGGCAGGGGGGGGTCGGAAAGACCCAGTACTTC,TRBJ2-5,NA,TRBV27,NA
CASSLPPPKTQYF,TGTGCCAGCAGCTTGCCACCCCCAAAGACCCAGTACTTC,TRBJ2-5,NA,TRBV11-3,NA
CASSPTGYNSPLHF,TGTGCCAGCAGCCCTACAGGGTATAATTCACCCCTCCACTTT,TRBJ1-6,NA,TRBV28,NA
CASSFNPGLAGDGKFF,TGTGCCAGCAGTTTTAATCCGGGACTAGCGGGAGACGGTAAGTTCTTC,TRBJ2-1,TRBD2,TRBV27,NA
CSVEGRGEEKLFF,TGCAGCGTTGAGGGACGAGGAGAGGAAAAACTGTTTTTT,TRBJ1-4,NA,TRBV29-1,NA
CASSLIGGLGQYEQYF,TGTGCCAGCAGTCTCATCGGGGGACTAGGGCAGTACGAGCAGTACTTC,TRBJ2-7,TRBD2,TRBV7-2,NA
CASSEGWRETQYF,TGTGCCAGCAGTGAAGGATGGAGAGAGACCCAGTACTTC,TRBJ2-5,NA,TRBV2,NA
CASSLGGNEQFF,TGCGCCAGCAGCTTGGGAGGCAATGAGCAGTTCTTC,TRBJ2-1,NA,TRBV5-1,NA
CASTRGLSGNTIYF,TGTGCCAGCACCCGGGGCCTCTCTGGAAACACCATATATTTT,TRBJ1-3,NA,TRBV11-3,few
CASSLPQLGETQYF,TGTGCCAGCAGCCTACCCCAGTTGGGGGAGACCCAGTACTTC,TRBJ2-5,NA,TRBV7-9,NA
CASSVDRGRTDTQYF,TGTGCCAGCAGTGTGGACAGGGGGCGAACAGATACGCAGTATTTT,TRBJ2-3,TRBD1,TRBV2,NA
CASSPRPAGSYNEQFF,TGTGCCAGCAGCCCCCGCCCCGCGGGGTCCTACAATGAGCAGTTCTTC,TRBJ2-1,NA,TRBV5-4,NA
CASSSLGQGAVGEQYF,TGCGCCAGCAGCTCCCTGGGACAGGGGGCAGTTGGCGAGCAGTACTTC,TRBJ2-7,TRBD1,TRBV5-1,NA
CASSPDTFNQPQHF,TGTGCCAGCAGCCCGGACACGTTCAATCAGCCCCAGCATTTT,TRBJ1-5,NA,TRBV7-2,NA
CASSSRLTNEQYF,TGTGCCTCTAGCTCGAGACTAACCAACGAGCAGTACTTC,TRBJ2-7,NA,TRBV11-2,NA
CASSLAQGSSPLHF,TGCGCCAGCAGCTTGGCACAGGGTAGTTCACCCCTCCACTTT,TRBJ1-6,NA,TRBV5-1,NA
CASSVRGRSNTGELFF,TGTGCCAGCAGCGTAAGGGGCAGATCAAACACCGGGGAGCTGTTTTTT,TRBJ2-2,NA,TRBV9,NA
CASSQDGAANQPQHF,TGTGCCAGCAGCCAAGACGGGGCAGCGAATCAGCCCCAGCATTTT,TRBJ1-5,NA,TRBV3-1/TRBV3-2,few
CASSEYGGVGTEAFF,TGTGCCAGCAGTGAATATGGGGGAGTAGGCACTGAAGCTTTCTTT,TRBJ1-1,NA,TRBV25-1,NA
CASSGQNSNQPQHF,TGTGCCAGCAGTGGACAGAATAGCAATCAGCCCCAGCATTTT,TRBJ1-5,NA,TRBV2,NA
CASKGGWNTEAFF,TGTGCCAGCAAGGGGGGCTGGAACACTGAAGCTTTCTTT,TRBJ1-1,NA,TRBV28,NA
CASSFTVQGATGELFF,TGTGCCAGCAGCTTTACCGTACAGGGGGCCACCGGGGAGCTGTTTTTT,TRBJ2-2,TRBD1,TRBV7-2,NA
CASSGPSSPEQYF,TGTGCCAGCAGCGGACCCTCGAGTCCCGAGCAGTACTTC,TRBJ2-7,NA,TRBV6-2/TRBV6-3,NA
CASSVNIAAGNTIYF,TGTGCCAGCAGCGTCAACATCGCAGCTGGAAACACCATATATTTT,TRBJ1-3,NA,TRBV9,NA
CASSLHGRGGSPLHF,TGTGCCAGCAGTTTACATGGCAGGGGAGGCTCACCCCTCCACTTT,TRBJ1-6,NA,TRBV27,few
CASSPRLAGNEETQYF,TGTGCCAGCAGCCCCCGACTAGCGGGAAACGAAGAGACCCAGTACTTC,TRBJ2-5,TRBD2,TRBV5-4,NA
CASSVAGNMNTEAFF,TGTGCCAGCAGCGTAGCCGGTAACATGAACACTGAAGCTTTCTTT,TRBJ1-1,NA,TRBV9,NA
CASSLESGTGIREQFF,TGTGCCAGCAGCTTAGAGTCCGGGACAGGGATCCGTGAGCAGTTCTTC,TRBJ2-1,TRBD1,TRBV13,NA
CAAKGAGGPYNEQFF,TGTGCCGCTAAGGGTGCGGGGGGGCCCTACAATGAGCAGTTCTTC,TRBJ2-1,TRBD2,TRBV27,NA
CASSNSATNEKLFF,TGTGCCAGCAGCAACAGTGCAACTAATGAAAAACTGTTTTTT,TRBJ1-4,NA,TRBV11-2,NA
CASSRLRSDSKFF,TGTGCCAGCAGCCGCCTCCGTTCGGACTCGAAGTTCTTC,TRBJ2-1,NA,TRBV14,NA